What follows are 21 T cell receptor beta chains derived from one specimen sequenced in a study of blood T cell repertoires in COVID-19. The protocol was immunoSEQ multiplex PCR, while the TCRdb copy is restricted to in-frame clones and leaves out a portion. The table lists roughly 78,000 clones, approximately 85% of them singletons. The sequenced sample was peripheral blood. The source is a man aged 45 to 65 with acute or convalescent COVID-19.

The chain employs TRBV7-2 and TRBJ1-5; no firm D call. The CDR3 has 15 amino acids. Germline CDR1 and CDR2: SGHTA and FQGNSA. V lost 2 bases and J lost 5, with 13 bases in between. The CDR3 sequence: CASSLWRQADQPQHF. The CDR3 bases are TGTGCCAGCAGCTTATGGCGACAAGCGGATCAGCCCCAGCATTTT.

The chain combines TRBV14 with TRBJ1-6; no clear D. Trimming cost V 4 bases and J 7 bases, with 11 bases left between them. The germline V gene encodes CDR1 SGHDN and CDR2 FVKESK. There are 14 residues in the CDR3. This chain's CDR3 is CASSLQRENSPLHF. CDR3 DNA: TGTGCCAGCAGCCTACAACGGGAGAATTCACCCCTCCACTTT.

This rearrangement joins TRBV10-1 to TRBJ2-6; no definite D call. The CDR3 totals 15 residues. Trimming pared 3 bases from V and 2 bases from J, leaving 8 bases between. CDR1 and CDR2 from the germline V gene are WNHNN and SYGVQD (reference sequence). This CDR3 is CASSDAGTGANVLTF. The CDR3 DNA is TGCGCCAGCAGTGATGCAGGCACTGGGGCCAACGTCCTGACTTTC.

The chain joins TRBV27 to TRBJ1-2; possibly TRBD1 for D (5 bases). Trimming cost V 7 bases and J 7 bases, with 19 bases left between them. The CDR3 totals 14 residues. Germline lookup yields CDR1 MNHEY and CDR2 SMNVEV (reference sequence). The CDR3 is CASTIGGGRGGYTF. In DNA, the CDR3 is TGTGCCAGCACCATTGGGGGGGGAAGGGGTGGCTACACCTTC.

The chain carries TRBV6-5 and TRBJ1-1, with 9 bases identical to TRBD1. CDR1 and CDR2 (germline): MNHEY, SVGAGI. After removal of 2 bases from V and 1 base from J, the junction contained 2 bases not matched to a gene. This CDR3 is 15 amino acids long. CDR3 bases: TGTGCCAGCAGTTACGGGACAGGGACGAACACTGAAGCTTTCTTT. Amino acids: CASSYGTGTNTEAFF.

The chain carries TRBV29-1 and TRBJ1-5, with D hard to call. This CDR3 contains 13 residues. V was clipped by 5 bases and J by 0 bases, with 8 bases between them. CDR1 is SQVTM and CDR2 is ANQGSEA in the germline V gene. This CDR3 is CSVRENSNQPQHF. CDR3 coding DNA: TGCAGCGTTCGGGAGAATAGCAATCAGCCCCAGCATTTT.

This clone was recorded once. The chain has TRBV11-2 and TRBJ2-7; TRBD1 matches 8 bases. Unmatched junction bases numbered 7, after V lost 5 bases and J lost 4 bases. Germline lookup yields CDR1 SGHAT and CDR2 FQNNGV. This CDR3 is built from 14 residues. The CDR3 DNA is TGTGCCAGCAGCCCCGGGCAGGGGGCGTACGAGCAGTACTTC. Translating gives CASSPGQGAYEQYF.

This chain connects TRBV18 to TRBJ2-1, with 10 bases fitting TRBD1. The CDR3 runs to 16 residues. The germline V gene has CDR1 KGHSH and CDR2 LQKENI. After removal of 3 bases from V and 1 base from J, the junction contained 3 bases not matched to a gene. CDR3 residues: CASSPGDRGSYNEQFF. DNA for the CDR3: TGTGCCAGCTCACCGGGGGACAGGGGATCCTACAATGAGCAGTTCTTC.

This chain links TRBV18 with TRBJ1-4; TRBD1 matches 8 bases. The germline V gene encodes CDR1 KGHSH and CDR2 LQKENI. This CDR3 has 15 amino acids. Trimming at V came to 3 bases and at J to 7 bases, leaving 7 bases not matched to a gene. The chain's CDR3 is CASSPWTGSSEKLFF. CDR3 in DNA: TGTGCCAGCTCACCTTGGACAGGGTCTTCTGAAAAACTGTTTTTT. The complete variable domain, with remaining parts taken from reference TRBV18 and TRBJ1-4, reads NAGVMQNPRHLVRRRGQEARLRCSPMKGHSHVYWYRQLPEEGLKFMVYLQKENIIDESGMPKERFSAEFPKEGPSILRIQQVVRGDSAAYFCASSPWTGSSEKLFFGSGTQLSVL.

This clone was detected only once. The chain employs TRBV5-5 and TRBJ2-3; tentative D call: TRBD2 (5 bases). V lost 4 bases to trimming and J lost 0 bases, with 12 bases between them. CDR3 length equals 15 residues. Germline V gene data show CDR1 as SGHKS and CDR2 as YYEKEE (reference sequence). The CDR3 loop reads CASSPRGASTDTQYF. CDR3 bases: TGTGCCAGCAGCCCACGGGGAGCTAGCACAGATACGCAGTATTTT.

The chain joins TRBV29-1 to TRBJ1-1; TRBD1 matches at 7 bases. The CDR3 length is 12 residues. Per the germline V gene, CDR1 is SQVTM and CDR2 is ANQGSEA. Trimming took 5 bases from V and 9 from J; bases not matched to a gene: 9. The CDR3 coding sequence is TGCAGCGTTCCCGCCGAGACAGGGCAAGCTTTCTTT. Translated, it gives CSVPAETGQAFF.

CDR3 protein: CASSLGQGVDTQYF. In DNA, the CDR3 is TGCGCCAGCAGCTTGGGACAGGGGGTGGATACGCAGTATTTT. The V call is TRBV5-1, the J call TRBJ2-3, with 9 bases fitting TRBD1. The length of the CDR3 is 14 residues. Trimming cost V 0 bases and J 6 bases; bases outside gene matches: 2. Looked up from germline, CDR1 is SGHRS and CDR2 is YFSETQ.

The chain combines TRBV5-6 with TRBJ1-1, with 7 nucleotides matching TRBD1. There are 16 residues in the CDR3. The trim removed 4 bases at V and 0 bases at J, leaving 9 bases unmatched. Germline loops: CDR1 SGHDT, CDR2 YYEEEE. CDR3 sequence reads: CASSSPTGRMNTEAFF. The CDR3 DNA reads as TGTGCCAGCAGCAGCCCGACAGGGCGAATGAACACTGAAGCTTTCTTT.

A single count supports this clone. V gene TRBV11-3 combines with J gene TRBJ2-7, with 9 bases aligning to TRBD2. The ends lost 1 base at V and 3 bases at J; junction bases unmatched: 4. This CDR3 comprises 15 residues. CDR1 SGHNT and CDR2 YENEEA come from the germline V gene. CDR3: CASSLGPSGVYEQYF. As DNA, the CDR3 is TGTGCCAGCAGCTTAGGCCCTAGCGGGGTCTACGAGCAGTACTTC.

The genes are TRBV5-1 and TRBJ2-1; TRBD1 might be the D (6 bases). Trimming stripped 0 bases from V and 4 bases from J, with 11 bases between. The CDR3 runs 15 residues. Germline V gene lookup returns CDR1 SGHRS and CDR2 YFSETQ. The CDR3 here is CASSLDRAPYNEQFF. CDR3 DNA: TGCGCCAGCAGCTTGGACAGGGCCCCTTACAATGAGCAGTTCTTC.

The chain uses TRBV15 and TRBJ1-6; TRBD1 agrees at 10 bases. The CDR3 covers 15 residues. CDR1 is LNHNV and CDR2 is YYDKDF in the germline V gene (reference sequence). V shed 2 bases and J 6 bases; nucleotides not matched to a gene: 1. CDR3 loop: CATSRRTGGNSPLHF. For the CDR3, the DNA is TGTGCCACCAGCAGAAGGACAGGGGGTAATTCACCCCTCCACTTT.

The V call is TRBV30, the J call TRBJ2-7; D unresolved. The CDR3 covers 11 residues. CDR1 GTSNPN and CDR2 SVGIG come from the germline V gene (reference sequence). V lost 2 bases and J 2 bases, leaving 4 bases between the germline ends. The CDR3 sequence is CAWSTAYEQYF. CDR3 sequence (DNA): TGTGCCTGGAGTACGGCCTACGAGCAGTACTTC.

CDR3 amino acids: CASSLQRFSGQETTDTQYF. CDR3 nucleotides: TGTGCCAGCAGCCTGCAAAGGTTTTCTGGACAGGAGACCACAGATACGCAGTATTTT. The chain links TRBV13 to TRBJ2-3; 7 nucleotides align to TRBD1. Germline CDR1 is PRHDT and CDR2 is FYEKMQ (reference sequence). Trimming removed 5 bases from V and 2 bases from J; junction bases left unmatched: 19. The CDR3 spans 19 residues. The whole variable domain, filled in from reference TRBV13 and TRBJ2-3, reads AAGVIQSPRHLIKEKRETATLKCYPIPRHDTVYWYQQGPGQDPQFLISFYEKMQSDKGSIPDRFSAQQFSDYHSELNMSSLELGDSALYFCASSLQRFSGQETTDTQYFGPGTRLTVL.

The chain links TRBV7-2 to TRBJ2-7, with 14 bases lining up with TRBD2. Germline CDR1 reads SGHTA; CDR2 reads FQGNSA. This CDR3 is 17 amino acids long. V was pared by 5 bases and J by 2 bases, with 8 bases of the junction left unmatched. Here the CDR3 reads CASSPPGLAGVPYEQYF. The CDR3 DNA sequence: TGTGCCAGCAGCCCCCCGGGACTAGCGGGGGTACCCTACGAGCAGTACTTC.

The genes are TRBV9 and TRBJ2-7, with 10 positions matching TRBD1. This CDR3 has 17 amino acids. J gave up 3 bases and V 0 bases, and 9 bases lay outside the gene matches. Germline values: CDR1 SGDLS, CDR2 YYNGEE. The CDR3 DNA follows: TGTGCCAGCAGCGTAGCCCCTCCGACAGGGGGCAACTACGAGCAGTACTTC. Translation gives CASSVAPPTGGNYEQYF.

This chain uses TRBV18 with TRBJ2-4; possibly TRBD1 for D (5 bases). In germline, CDR1 is KGHSH, CDR2 LQKENI. The CDR3 has 14 residues. V gave up 2 bases and J gave up 6 bases, with 11 bases separating them. The chain's CDR3 is CASSPRGTANIQYF. In DNA form, the CDR3 reads TGTGCCAGCTCACCAAGGGGCACGGCAAACATTCAGTACTTC.